The clone carrying this TCR beta chain was counted only a few times. The data belong to a study of beta chain features in type 1 diabetes. Sequenced material consisted of expressed TCRB transcripts (all of the isolated RNA was reverse transcribed). The data were produced by immunoSEQ multiplex PCR, yet TCRdb's version contains in-frame clones alone and is incomplete. The sample yields under 950,000 clones, 15% to 20% seen once. Per germline, CDR1 KGHSH and CDR2 LQKENI. The CDR3 covers 15 residues. With 6 bases clipped from V and 3 bases from J, the junction kept 5 bases outside the gene matches. The sequence came from a woman younger than 30 in good health. The V and J genes are TRBV18 and TRBJ2-7; 13 bases align to TRBD2. Sample: naive CD4+ T cells from blood. DNA for the CDR3: TGTGCCAGCTCTAGGACTAGCGGGAGTAACTACGAGCAGTACTTC. It is translated as CASSRTSGSNYEQYF. Filled out from reference TRBV18 and TRBJ2-7, the complete variable domain reads NAGVMQNPRHLVRRRGQEARLRCSPMKGHSHVYWYRQLPEEGLKFMVYLQKENIIDESGMPKERFSAEFPKEGPSILRIQQVVRGDSAAYFCASSRTSGSNYEQYFGPGTRLTVT.